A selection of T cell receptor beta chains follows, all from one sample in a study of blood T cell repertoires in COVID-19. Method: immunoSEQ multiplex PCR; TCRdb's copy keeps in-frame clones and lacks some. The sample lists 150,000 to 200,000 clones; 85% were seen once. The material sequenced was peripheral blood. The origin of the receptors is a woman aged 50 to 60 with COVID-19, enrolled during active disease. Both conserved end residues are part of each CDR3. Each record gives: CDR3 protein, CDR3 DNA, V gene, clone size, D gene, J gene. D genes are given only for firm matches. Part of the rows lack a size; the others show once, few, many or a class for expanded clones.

CDR3 protein: CASRQGSIYEQYF; CDR3 DNA: TGTGCCAGCAGGCAGGGTAGTATCTACGAGCAGTACTTC; V gene: TRBV12-3/TRBV12-4; clone size: NA; D gene: NA; J gene: TRBJ2-7
CDR3 protein: CASSWPEQPQHF; CDR3 DNA: TGTGCCAGCAGTTGGCCCGAACAGCCCCAGCATTTT; V gene: TRBV12-3/TRBV12-4; clone size: NA; D gene: NA; J gene: TRBJ1-5
CDR3 protein: CASSPLGQVNNEQFF; CDR3 DNA: TGTGCCAGCAGCCCTTTGGGACAGGTGAACAATGAGCAGTTCTTC; V gene: TRBV9; clone size: NA; D gene: TRBD1; J gene: TRBJ2-1
CDR3 protein: CASTPLYLAVKNTGELFF; CDR3 DNA: TGTGCCAGCACCCCATTATACCTAGCGGTTAAGAACACCGGGGAGCTGTTTTTT; V gene: TRBV7-2; clone size: NA; D gene: TRBD2; J gene: TRBJ2-2
CDR3 protein: CASSAGGSSEQYF; CDR3 DNA: TGTGCCAGCAGCGCCGGGGGGTCATCCGAGCAGTACTTC; V gene: TRBV9; clone size: NA; D gene: TRBD2; J gene: TRBJ2-7
CDR3 protein: CASSVDQGGNTIYF; CDR3 DNA: TGTGCCAGCAGCGTAGATCAGGGTGGAAACACCATATATTTT; V gene: TRBV9; clone size: few; D gene: NA; J gene: TRBJ1-3
CDR3 protein: CASSSEGVNEQYF; CDR3 DNA: TGTGCCAGCAGTTCGGAGGGCGTAAACGAGCAGTACTTC; V gene: TRBV12-3/TRBV12-4; clone size: NA; D gene: NA; J gene: TRBJ2-7
CDR3 protein: CASSPLQGRIGTEAFF; CDR3 DNA: TGTGCCAGCAGCCCCCTCCAGGGCAGGATTGGCACTGAAGCTTTCTTT; V gene: TRBV11-2; clone size: once; D gene: NA; J gene: TRBJ1-1
CDR3 protein: CASSESRPGYNEQFF; CDR3 DNA: TGTGCCAGCAGTGAGTCTAGGCCGGGATACAATGAGCAGTTCTTC; V gene: TRBV6-1; clone size: once; D gene: NA; J gene: TRBJ2-1
CDR3 protein: CASSIGAGRGTQYF; CDR3 DNA: TGTGCCAGTAGTATAGGCGCAGGGAGGGGGACCCAGTACTTC; V gene: TRBV19; clone size: NA; D gene: TRBD2; J gene: TRBJ2-5
CDR3 protein: CASSSVPTGEKEQYF; CDR3 DNA: TGCGCCAGCAGCTCAGTCCCGACAGGGGAGAAAGAGCAGTACTTC; V gene: TRBV5-1; clone size: NA; D gene: TRBD1; J gene: TRBJ2-7
CDR3 protein: CASSLYVNEQFF; CDR3 DNA: TGTGCCAGCAGCTTGTATGTGAATGAGCAGTTCTTC; V gene: TRBV7-2; clone size: NA; D gene: NA; J gene: TRBJ2-1
CDR3 protein: CASSQTISTDTQYF; CDR3 DNA: TGCGCCAGCAGCCAAACTATTAGCACAGATACGCAGTATTTT; V gene: TRBV4-3; clone size: NA; D gene: NA; J gene: TRBJ2-3
CDR3 protein: CATSSGTGVDVKLFF; CDR3 DNA: TGTGCCACCAGCAGTGGGACAGGGGTGGACGTAAAACTGTTTTTT; V gene: TRBV15; clone size: few; D gene: TRBD1; J gene: TRBJ1-4
CDR3 protein: CASSSSGQVSLISGNTIYF; CDR3 DNA: TGTGCCAGCAGCTCATCGGGACAGGTCTCTCTTATCTCTGGAAACACCATATATTTT; V gene: TRBV7-9; clone size: NA; D gene: TRBD1; J gene: TRBJ1-3
CDR3 protein: CASSQSASGTGNEQFF; CDR3 DNA: TGTGCCAGCAGCCAATCGGCGTCAGGGACTGGCAATGAGCAGTTCTTC; V gene: TRBV16; clone size: NA; D gene: NA; J gene: TRBJ2-1
CDR3 protein: CASSPRVLDTGELFF; CDR3 DNA: TGTGCCAGCAGTCCTCGGGTCCTTGACACCGGGGAGCTGTTTTTT; V gene: TRBV7-3; clone size: NA; D gene: NA; J gene: TRBJ2-2
CDR3 protein: CASGLGSYNEQFF; CDR3 DNA: TGTGCTAGTGGTCTAGGTTCCTACAATGAGCAGTTCTTC; V gene: TRBV12-5; clone size: once; D gene: NA; J gene: TRBJ2-1
CDR3 protein: CASSDPGGTEAFF; CDR3 DNA: TGTGCCAGCAGCGATCCGGGGGGCACTGAAGCTTTCTTT; V gene: TRBV3-1/TRBV3-2; clone size: few; D gene: NA; J gene: TRBJ1-1
CDR3 protein: CSVVGTGGSYGYTF; CDR3 DNA: TGCAGCGTTGTCGGGACAGGGGGCAGCTATGGCTACACCTTC; V gene: TRBV29-1; clone size: NA; D gene: TRBD1; J gene: TRBJ1-2
CDR3 protein: CASSRLGIAGGRETQYF; CDR3 DNA: TGTGCCAGCAGTCGCCTCGGAATAGCGGGGGGGCGGGAGACCCAGTACTTC; V gene: TRBV6-6; clone size: NA; D gene: TRBD2; J gene: TRBJ2-5
CDR3 protein: CASSVAVGSIREKLFF; CDR3 DNA: TGTGCCAGCAGTGTGGCGGTAGGGAGCATACGTGAAAAACTGTTTTTT; V gene: TRBV6-1; clone size: few; D gene: NA; J gene: TRBJ1-4
CDR3 protein: CASSQGLDTDTQYF; CDR3 DNA: TGTGCCAGCAGCCAGGGACTAGACACAGATACGCAGTATTTT; V gene: TRBV4-2; clone size: NA; D gene: TRBD2; J gene: TRBJ2-3
CDR3 protein: CAWTGAGNTEAFF; CDR3 DNA: TGTGCCTGGACAGGGGCGGGGAACACTGAAGCTTTCTTT; V gene: TRBV30; clone size: once; D gene: NA; J gene: TRBJ1-1
CDR3 protein: CASSLSGVVLNEQFF; CDR3 DNA: TGTGCCAGCAGTTTAAGCGGAGTCGTGCTCAATGAGCAGTTCTTC; V gene: TRBV27; clone size: NA; D gene: NA; J gene: TRBJ2-1
CDR3 protein: CASSPDRGNSPLHF; CDR3 DNA: TGTGCCAGCAGCCCGGACAGGGGTAATTCACCCCTCCACTTT; V gene: TRBV5-4; clone size: NA; D gene: TRBD1; J gene: TRBJ1-6
CDR3 protein: CASSSDSSAGVYNEQFF; CDR3 DNA: TGTGCCAGCAGCTCTGATAGTAGCGCTGGGGTTTACAATGAGCAGTTCTTC; V gene: TRBV7-2; clone size: NA; D gene: NA; J gene: TRBJ2-1
CDR3 protein: CASSLVGTGRRGYTF; CDR3 DNA: TGTGCCAGCAGCTTAGTGGGGACAGGGAGACGAGGCTACACCTTC; V gene: TRBV11-2; clone size: NA; D gene: TRBD1; J gene: TRBJ1-2
CDR3 protein: CASSPRGGEGYGYTF; CDR3 DNA: TGTGCCAGTAGCCCTCGGGGGGGAGAGGGCTATGGCTACACCTTC; V gene: TRBV19; clone size: NA; D gene: NA; J gene: TRBJ1-2
CDR3 protein: CAWGSGGWNEQFF; CDR3 DNA: TGTGCCTGGGGTAGCGGGGGGTGGAATGAGCAGTTCTTC; V gene: TRBV30; clone size: NA; D gene: TRBD2; J gene: TRBJ2-1
CDR3 protein: CASSTWTAGNTIYF; CDR3 DNA: TGTGCCAGTAGTACCTGGACAGCTGGAAACACCATATATTTT; V gene: TRBV19; clone size: NA; D gene: NA; J gene: TRBJ1-3
CDR3 protein: CASSPPGGQNIQYF; CDR3 DNA: TGTGCCAGCAGCCCCCCGGGGGGACAAAACATTCAGTACTTC; V gene: TRBV7-2; clone size: NA; D gene: TRBD2; J gene: TRBJ2-4
CDR3 protein: CASSQDMWGRGAQPQHF; CDR3 DNA: TGCGCCAGCAGCCAAGATATGTGGGGGCGTGGGGCTCAGCCCCAGCATTTT; V gene: TRBV4-1; clone size: NA; D gene: NA; J gene: TRBJ1-5
CDR3 protein: CASSIDSNQPQHF; CDR3 DNA: TGTGCCAGCAGCATAGATAGCAATCAGCCCCAGCATTTT; V gene: TRBV27; clone size: NA; D gene: NA; J gene: TRBJ1-5
CDR3 protein: CASSIVPGQLSGANVLTF; CDR3 DNA: TGTGCCAGTAGTATAGTTCCAGGACAGCTCTCTGGGGCCAACGTCCTGACTTTC; V gene: TRBV19; clone size: NA; D gene: NA; J gene: TRBJ2-6
CDR3 protein: CASSAGLAGDNEQFF; CDR3 DNA: TGTGCCAGCAGCGCGGGACTAGCGGGGGACAATGAGCAGTTCTTC; V gene: TRBV14; clone size: NA; D gene: TRBD2; J gene: TRBJ2-1
CDR3 protein: CASSFRQVNTEAFF; CDR3 DNA: TGTGCCAGCAGTTTCAGACAGGTGAACACTGAAGCTTTCTTT; V gene: TRBV6-2/TRBV6-3; clone size: NA; D gene: NA; J gene: TRBJ1-1
CDR3 protein: CASSFQGQPAYEQYF; CDR3 DNA: TGCGCCAGCAGCTTTCAGGGGCAACCTGCGTACGAGCAGTACTTC; V gene: TRBV5-1; clone size: once; D gene: NA; J gene: TRBJ2-7
CDR3 protein: CATSEVQGARKFF; CDR3 DNA: TGTGCCACCAGTGAGGTACAGGGGGCGCGGAAGTTCTTC; V gene: TRBV24-1; clone size: NA; D gene: TRBD1; J gene: TRBJ2-1
CDR3 protein: CASSLERGRGDTQYF; CDR3 DNA: TGTGCCAGCAGCTTAGAGCGGGGGAGGGGAGATACGCAGTATTTT; V gene: TRBV11-2; clone size: NA; D gene: TRBD2; J gene: TRBJ2-3
CDR3 protein: CASSRDRSSGYTF; CDR3 DNA: TGTGCCAGCAGCCGGGACAGATCGAGTGGCTACACCTTC; V gene: TRBV9; clone size: NA; D gene: TRBD1; J gene: TRBJ1-2
CDR3 protein: CASNSRRQEDQPQHF; CDR3 DNA: TGTGCCAGCAATTCGCGTCGGCAGGAGGATCAGCCCCAGCATTTT; V gene: TRBV2; clone size: NA; D gene: NA; J gene: TRBJ1-5
CDR3 protein: CASSLRDRGGGYTF; CDR3 DNA: TGTGCCAGCAGTTTACGGGACAGGGGGGGTGGCTACACCTTC; V gene: TRBV27; clone size: NA; D gene: TRBD1; J gene: TRBJ1-2
CDR3 protein: CASSPGQGVGTQYF; CDR3 DNA: TGTGCCAGCAGCCCCGGACAGGGGGTAGGTACGCAGTATTTT; V gene: TRBV11-3; clone size: NA; D gene: TRBD1; J gene: TRBJ2-3
CDR3 protein: CAISASSGVRSYNEQFF; CDR3 DNA: TGTGCCATCAGTGCTTCTAGCGGGGTACGCTCCTACAATGAGCAGTTCTTC; V gene: TRBV10-3; clone size: NA; D gene: TRBD2; J gene: TRBJ2-1
CDR3 protein: CATGSGGVTYEQYF; CDR3 DNA: TGTGCCACCGGCAGCGGGGGGGTAACCTACGAGCAGTACTTC; V gene: TRBV5-4; clone size: NA; D gene: TRBD2; J gene: TRBJ2-7
CDR3 protein: CASSLEQGVGEQYF; CDR3 DNA: TGTGCCAGCAGCTTGGAACAGGGCGTGGGGGAGCAGTACTTC; V gene: TRBV5-4; clone size: NA; D gene: NA; J gene: TRBJ2-7
CDR3 protein: CASSFRESGELFF; CDR3 DNA: TGTGCCAGCAGCTTCCGGGAGTCCGGGGAGCTGTTTTTT; V gene: TRBV7-9; clone size: NA; D gene: NA; J gene: TRBJ2-2
CDR3 protein: CATGTSGGWTGELFF; CDR3 DNA: TGTGCTACCGGGACTAGCGGGGGGTGGACCGGGGAGCTGTTTTTT; V gene: TRBV7-7; clone size: NA; D gene: TRBD2; J gene: TRBJ2-2
CDR3 protein: CASSPLGTGGGSNQPQHF; CDR3 DNA: TGTGCCAGCTCACCCTTAGGGACAGGGGGGGGTAGCAATCAGCCCCAGCATTTT; V gene: TRBV18; clone size: once; D gene: TRBD1; J gene: TRBJ1-5